A selection of T cell receptor beta chains follows, all from one sample in a study of shared clonotypes between healthy human individuals. This table comes from immunoSEQ multiplex PCR, and its TCRdb copy is limited to in-frame clones, with some not included. Of roughly 680,000 clones in the sample, around 70% were seen once. Sequencing was done on a sample of memory CD4+ T cells sorted from blood. Every receptor here comes from a woman in her 30s in good health. The CDR3 runs from the conserved cysteine through the conserved F or W. The D gene is left open where the match is weak. Part of the rows lack a size; the others show once, few, many or a class for expanded clones.

NA	TRBV28	TRBJ2-3	few	TGTGCCAGCACAGGGGAGGTGACAGATACGCAGTATTTT	CASTGEVTDTQYF
NA	TRBV6-6	TRBJ1-2	few	TGTGCCAGCCACCCTCAAGGCAGAGCCAACTATGGCTACACCTTC	CASHPQGRANYGYTF
NA	TRBV10-2	TRBJ1-5	many	TGCGCCAGTGGGACGGGCAATCAGCCCCAGCATTTT	CASGTGNQPQHF
TRBD1	TRBV7-2	TRBJ2-2	NA	TGTGCCAGCAGCAATCCGGGGACAGTCGGCGCCGGGGAGCTGTTTTTT	CASSNPGTVGAGELFF
NA	TRBV7-9	TRBJ1-3	NA	TGTGCCAGCAGCTTAGTGGCAGGAAACACCATATATTTT	CASSLVAGNTIYF
TRBD1	TRBV7-6	TRBJ2-1	NA	TGTGCCAGCAGCTCCCAACCAGGGGGCTCCTACAATGAGCAGTTCTTC	CASSSQPGGSYNEQFF
TRBD2	TRBV7-8	TRBJ2-1	NA	TGTGCCAGCAGCTTACAACTCGGACTAGCGGGTGGCAATGAGCAGTTCTTC	CASSLQLGLAGGNEQFF
NA	TRBV7-9	TRBJ2-5	few	TGTGCCAGCAGCTTAATAGAGACCCAGTACTTC	CASSLIETQYF
NA	TRBV6-1	TRBJ1-2	NA	TGTGCCAGCAGGGACACCCAGCGCAGTGGCTACACCTTC	CASRDTQRSGYTF
TRBD2	TRBV4-2	TRBJ2-1	NA	TGTGCCAGCAGCCAGCAGACTAGCGGAGGGTACAATGAGCAGTTCTTC	CASSQQTSGGYNEQFF
TRBD1	TRBV27	TRBJ2-7	NA	TGTGCCAGCACTCCTGGACAGGGCTACGAGCAGTACTTC	CASTPGQGYEQYF
NA	TRBV19	TRBJ2-5	NA	TGTGCCAGTAGTCAGAACAGCCAAGAGACCCAGTACTTC	CASSQNSQETQYF
NA	TRBV5-1	TRBJ1-5	NA	TGCGCCAGCAGCTTGGATGGGCAAAGCAATCAGCCCCAGCATTTT	CASSLDGQSNQPQHF
NA	TRBV9	TRBJ1-1	NA	TGTGCCAGCAGCGCCCCCAAGGGAGGGGTAGGAACTGAAGCTTTCTTT	CASSAPKGGVGTEAFF
NA	TRBV2	TRBJ2-3	NA	TGTGCCAGCGCCCCGGGTTCCACAGATACGCAGTATTTT	CASAPGSTDTQYF
NA	TRBV11-2	TRBJ2-1	NA	TGTGCCAGCAGCTTAGGACCAACATTTGGGAATGAGCAGTTCTTC	CASSLGPTFGNEQFF
NA	TRBV5-6	TRBJ1-2	NA	TGTGCCAGCAGCTTGTTAGGGATTAATGGCTACACCTTC	CASSLLGINGYTF
TRBD2	TRBV10-3	TRBJ2-1	NA	TGTGCCATCAGTGATCCTAGCGGGAGCCCCGCCCTCTTC	CAISDPSGSPALF
NA	TRBV6-6	TRBJ1-1	NA	TGTGCCAGCAGTTACGAGGTTGGGGAAGCTTTCTTT	CASSYEVGEAFF
TRBD1	TRBV10-2	TRBJ2-2	once	TGCGCCAGCAGGGCTCGAGGACAGGGTGACACCGGGGAGCTGTTTTTT	CASRARGQGDTGELFF
NA	TRBV11-2	TRBJ2-7	once	TGTGCCAGCAGCTTATTTACAGAGTCAATCTACGAGCAGTACTTC	CASSLFTESIYEQYF
NA	TRBV28	TRBJ2-3	NA	TGTGCCAGCAGTTTTGGGCGGGGCACAGATACGCAGTATTTT	CASSFGRGTDTQYF
TRBD2	TRBV5-4	TRBJ2-1	few	TGTGCCAGCAGCGCGGGACTAGCCCAAGTGGAGCAGTTCTTC	CASSAGLAQVEQFF
TRBD1	TRBV28	TRBJ1-1	NA	TGTGCCAGCAGAGGGACAGTGAACACTGAAGCTTTCTTT	CASRGTVNTEAFF
TRBD2	TRBV11-2	TRBJ2-2	NA	TGTGCCAGCAGCGCGCGGACTAGCGGGGGGGAGCTGTTTTTT	CASSARTSGGELFF
TRBD1	TRBV18	TRBJ2-5	once	TGTGCCAGCTCACCAAATCTGAGACAGGGACAAGAGACCCAGTACTTC	CASSPNLRQGQETQYF
NA	TRBV6-1	TRBJ2-2	NA	TGTGCCAGCAGTGAATTTGGTCTAGCAGGCAACACCGGGGAGCTGTTTTTT	CASSEFGLAGNTGELFF
TRBD2	TRBV9	TRBJ2-1	few	TGTGCCAGCAGCGTAGGACTAGCGGGCTCCTACAATGAGCAGTTCTTC	CASSVGLAGSYNEQFF
TRBD1	TRBV19	TRBJ2-7	NA	TGTGCCAGTTCCCGGACAGGGGGCAGGTACGAGCAGTACTTC	CASSRTGGRYEQYF
NA	TRBV5-1	TRBJ2-1	NA	TGCGCCAGCAGCTCCGCGGGAAGCTCCTACAATGAGCAGTTCTTC	CASSSAGSSYNEQFF
NA	TRBV11-2	TRBJ1-3	NA	TGTGCCAGCAGCTTACCAGGGGCTGGAAACACCATATATTTT	CASSLPGAGNTIYF